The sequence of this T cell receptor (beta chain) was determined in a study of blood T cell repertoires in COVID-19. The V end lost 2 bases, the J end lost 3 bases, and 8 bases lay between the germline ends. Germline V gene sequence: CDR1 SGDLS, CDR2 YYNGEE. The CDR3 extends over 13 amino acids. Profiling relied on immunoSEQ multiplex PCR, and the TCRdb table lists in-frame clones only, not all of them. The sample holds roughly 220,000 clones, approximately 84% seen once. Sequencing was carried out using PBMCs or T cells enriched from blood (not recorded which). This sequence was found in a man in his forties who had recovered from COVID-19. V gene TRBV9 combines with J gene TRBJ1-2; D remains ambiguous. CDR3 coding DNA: TGTGCCAGCAGCGTCCTTACGGACTATGGCTACACCTTC. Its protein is CASSVLTDYGYTF.